The clone carrying this T cell receptor beta chain was picked up many times. The entry originates in a study of regulatory T cells in long-lasting Graves disease. Time point indicated: newly diagnosed GD, antithyroid drugs for less than 3 months. From RNA extracted from PBMCs, the TCR library was made. The V gene's germline CDR1 is SNHLY and CDR2 FYNNEI. The CDR3 loop spans 15 amino acids. Trimming at V came to 4 bases and at J to 1 base, leaving 7 bases not matched to a gene. Arm-PCR of CDR3 regions with iRepertoire HTBI primers generated TCR beta libraries. TCRdb re-derived calls from the multiplex PCR reads in MiXCR, one entry per CDR3 protein. The table lists under 700,000 distinct CDR3 sequences, about 16% of them singletons. These sequences were also reported in another study, on T cells in Graves' hyperthyroidism and ophthalmopathy.

The sample consisted of peripheral blood mononuclear cells (PBMCs), taken at new diagnosis, from a patient treated with antithyroid drugs. This clonotype was sampled from a woman aged 40-65 years with Graves disease. The V gene is TRBV2, the J gene TRBJ2-7, with 7 bases aligning to TRBD2. The DNA of the CDR3 is TGTGCCAGCAGTGGTGTAGCGGGTTATTCCTACGAGCAGTACTTC. The encoded protein is CASSGVAGYSYEQYF.